The next 11 T cell receptor beta chains were all read from a single sample in a study of cytomegalovirus exposure and HLA in healthy donors. PCR used 60 Vbeta primers and 13 Jbeta primers. TCRdb keeps only in-frame clones here, not all; method: immunoSEQ multiplex PCR. Of tens of thousands of clones listed, roughly two thirds are singletons. Sequencing was done on a sample of PBMCs. Source of these receptors: a man younger than 40 in good health and CMV-seronegative.

V and J are TRBV10-2 and TRBJ2-5; D ambiguous. The DNA end is more similar to TRBJ2-7, so the J call may be wrong. This CDR3 has 14 amino acids. CDR1 and CDR2 (germline): WSHSY, SAAADI. In DNA form, the CDR3 reads TGCGCCAGCAGTGTGGAGAAAAGCTCCTACGAGCAGTACTTC. Protein sequence: CASSVEKSSYEQYF.

This sequence joins TRBV7-2 and TRBJ2-1; the D gene is possibly TRBD1 (6 bases). V dropped 4 bases and J dropped 0 bases, with 13 bases sitting between them. Germline V gene sequence: CDR1 SGHTA, CDR2 FQGNSA. The CDR3 spans 16 residues. The CDR3 DNA reads TGTGCCAGCAGCTCGAGGACAGCGAGCTCCTACAATGAGCAGTTCTTC. This codes for CASSSRTASSYNEQFF. Drawing the rest from reference TRBV7-2 and TRBJ2-1, the complete variable domain is GAGVSQSPSNKVTEKGKDVELRCDPISGHTALYWYRQSLGQGLEFLIYFQGNSAPDKSGLPSDRFSAERTGGSVSTLTIQRTQQEDSAVYLCASSSRTASSYNEQFFGPGTRLTVL.

Only a few counts were recorded for this clone. The J gene is TRBJ2-1, the V gene TRBV6-1; D ambiguous. V dropped 5 bases and J dropped 0 bases, with 11 bases sitting between them. This CDR3 contains 15 residues. The germline V gene has CDR1 MNHNS and CDR2 SASEGT. CDR3 in DNA: TGTGCCAGCAGTCAATCTTCCAGCTCCTACAATGAGCAGTTCTTC. Its translation: CASSQSSSSYNEQFF.

The rearrangement joins TRBV28 to TRBJ2-5; TRBD1 matches 7 bases. V lost 4 bases and J lost 1; bases outside the gene matches: 6. Germline V gene sequence: CDR1 MDHEN, CDR2 SYDVKM. This CDR3 comprises 15 residues. The chain's CDR3 is CASSSPGQAQETQYF. For the CDR3, the DNA is TGTGCCAGCAGTTCCCCCGGACAGGCCCAAGAGACCCAGTACTTC.

CDR3 DNA: TGCGCCAGCAGCCCCCTCCGTCAGGGGGTAGAGCAGTTCTTC. Protein sequence: CASSPLRQGVEQFF. The chain carries TRBV5-1 and TRBJ2-1; 7 positions agree with TRBD1. Trimming cost V 4 bases and J 10 bases; bases outside gene matches: 11. Germline CDR1 is SGHRS and CDR2 is YFSETQ. The CDR3 contains 14 residues.

This clone has a handful of counts. The chain joins TRBV29-1 to TRBJ1-2; 7 nucleotides agree with TRBD1. The CDR3 spans 14 residues. The V gene's germline CDR1 is SQVTM and CDR2 ANQGSEA. J gave up 3 bases and V 7 bases, and 11 bases lay outside the gene matches. The CDR3 DNA sequence: TGCAGCGCCAATCTTAGGGGGCGGGACTATGGCTACACCTTC. It is translated as CSANLRGRDYGYTF.

The sample holds a few counts of this clone. V and J are TRBV6-1 and TRBJ1-2, with D perhaps matching TRBD1 (6 bases). The CDR3 length is 15 residues. Germline CDR1 reads MNHNS; CDR2 reads SASEGT. V was trimmed by 8 bases and J by 3 bases, leaving 19 bases between them. The CDR3 region is CASARDTPRDYGYTF. As DNA, the CDR3 is TGTGCCAGCGCTAGGGACACCCCGAGGGACTATGGCTACACCTTC.

The chain uses TRBV4-1 and TRBJ1-1, with 7 nucleotides matching TRBD1. The junction had 8 bases not matched to a gene; V was cut back by 3 bases and J by 1 base. The CDR3 extends over 16 amino acids. Germline CDR1 and CDR2: MGHRA and YSYEKL. The CDR3 sequence is CASSHPRDRPNTEAFF. DNA of the CDR3: TGCGCCAGCAGCCATCCCCGGGACAGACCGAACACTGAAGCTTTCTTT.

This clone has only a few counts. The rearrangement joins TRBV29-1 to TRBJ2-3; perhaps TRBD1 as D (6 bases). The CDR3 covers 13 residues. Germline assignment: CDR1 SQVTM and CDR2 ANQGSEA. V lost 7 bases and J 1 base, leaving 12 bases between the germline ends. The CDR3 nucleotides are TGCAGCGGTGATGAGGGGGGCACAGATACGCAGTATTTT. Its protein is CSGDEGGTDTQYF.

The chain couples TRBV2 to TRBJ2-3, with a tentative D call TRBD2 (6 bases). This CDR3 comprises 15 residues. In germline, CDR1 is SNHLY, CDR2 FYNNEI. The germline V and J ends were trimmed by 7 bases and 0 bases, with 14 bases remaining between them. The CDR3, as DNA: TGTGCCAGCACCCGCGGGACTTTTAGCACAGATACGCAGTATTTT. This translates into CASTRGTFSTDTQYF.

This clone was counted a few times. The chain employs TRBV7-2 and TRBJ2-1; 15 positions agree with TRBD2. The V and J ends lost 5 bases and 2 bases, in that order; junction bases with no gene match: 10. The CDR3 has 19 amino acids. Per the germline V gene, CDR1 is SGHTA and CDR2 is FQGNSA. The CDR3 DNA reads TGTGCCAGCAGCGGATCCGGACTAGCGGGGGGGCTGACCTACAATGAGCAGTTCTTC. This sequence encodes CASSGSGLAGGLTYNEQFF.